Here is one TCR beta chain with its context. No antigen is known for it. Germline V CDR1 and CDR2: DFQATT, SNEGSKA (reference sequence). The V and J ends lost 1 base and 4 bases respectively, with 14 bases between them. The CDR3 contains 14 residues. The data were taken from a study of blood T cells in healthy people across ages. A sample-barcoded 5' primer and a J-beta primer mix were used in a second PCR of roughly 7 to 12 cycles. Every cDNA molecule bore a tag from a template-switch adaptor containing 12 random nucleotides. TCRdb fed the 5' RACE reads into MiXCR, producing one record per CDR3 protein. The sample has roughly 700,000 distinct CDR3 sequences; 49% are singletons. The study, taken as a whole, reports: TCR beta diversity per million T cells fell roughly linearly with age. Across samples, TCR beta diversity tracked strongly with naive T cell percentage.

The gene calls are TRBV20-1 and TRBJ2-7; D might be TRBD2 (6 bases). The receptor's source is a woman aged 60-75 years in good health. Sequenced: blood. Written as DNA, the CDR3 is TGCAGTGCTAGAGCGGGAGACGCGCGATACGAGCAGTACTTC. Translating it yields CSARAGDARYEQYF.